This note documents a single T cell receptor beta chain sequence. The germline V gene encodes CDR1 KGHSH and CDR2 LQKENI. This CDR3 comprises 13 residues. Trimming took 3 bases from V and 3 from J; bases not matched to a gene: 2. This sample was included in a study of blood T cell repertoires in COVID-19. Across the study: Some COVID-19 samples were acute and others convalescent; all came from the United States, Italy and Spain. In each case, the material was cDNA or gDNA derived from T cells, B-cell-depleted T cells, or PBMCs.

Authors' analysis steps: Cell counts per sample came from amplifying reference gene primers. The table came from immunoSEQ multiplex PCR; TCRdb's copy has only in-frame clones and leaves some out. That table is the source of V, J and clone size, and D and trimming were worked out from the DNA. Found here are about 120,000 clones, around three quarters of them singletons; the top ten hold under 5%. Sequencing was carried out using peripheral blood. The chain recombines TRBV18 with TRBJ2-7; 7 positions match TRBD2. The origin of this receptor is an elderly woman with acute or convalescent COVID-19. CDR3 amino acids: CASSPRGDYEQYF. The CDR3 DNA is TGTGCCAGCTCACCCCGGGGGGACTACGAGCAGTACTTC.